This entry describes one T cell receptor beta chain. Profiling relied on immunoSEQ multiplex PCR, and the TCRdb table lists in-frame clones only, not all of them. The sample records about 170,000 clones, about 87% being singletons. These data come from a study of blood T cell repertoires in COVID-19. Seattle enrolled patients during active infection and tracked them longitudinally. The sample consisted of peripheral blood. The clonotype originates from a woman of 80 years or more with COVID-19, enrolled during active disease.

The CDR3 bases are TGCGCCAGCAGCCCGGAAAACCCAGGGGCGCAAGAGGCTTTCTTT. As protein: CASSPENPGAQEAFF. V is TRBV5-1 and J is TRBJ1-1; D possibly corresponds to TRBD1 (6 bases). Deletions cut 4 bases from V and 11 bases from J, with 24 bases between. This CDR3 comprises 15 residues. Germline V gene sequence: CDR1 SGHRS, CDR2 YFSETQ.